The 26 T cell receptor beta chains below were found in one sample sequenced in a study of cytomegalovirus exposure and HLA in healthy donors. The PCR ran on 60 Vbeta and 13 Jbeta primers. The repertoire was sequenced with immunoSEQ multiplex PCR; TCRdb's copy has only in-frame clones and lacks some. The sample shows 210,000 or so clones, over 70% of them seen only once. The sample comprised PBMCs. The receptors were sampled from a man under 40 in good health and CMV-seronegative.

CDR3 residues: CASSKAGTGNQPQHF. The CDR3 DNA reads as TGTGCCAGCAGCAAGGCCGGGACAGGCAATCAGCCCCAGCATTTT. V gene TRBV6-5 combines with J gene TRBJ1-5; the match to TRBD1 covers 7 bases. Germline lookup yields CDR1 MNHEY and CDR2 SVGAGI. J lost 2 bases, V lost 6 bases, and 7 bases had no gene match. This CDR3 spans 15 amino acids.

The chain joins TRBV7-9 to TRBJ2-3; 7 nucleotides agree with TRBD1. V shed 0 bases, J shed 6 bases, and the junction held 3 bases outside the gene matches. The CDR3 extends over 14 amino acids. Germline V gives CDR1 SEHNR, CDR2 FQNEAQ (reference sequence). CDR3 in DNA: TGTGCCAGCAGCTTAGCACAGGGGCGGGATACGCAGTATTTT. This codes for CASSLAQGRDTQYF. The whole variable domain, remainder taken from reference TRBV7-9 and TRBJ2-3, is DTGVSQNPRHKITKRGQNVTFRCDPISEHNRLYWYRQTLGQGPEFLTYFQNEAQLEKSRLLSDRFSAERPKGSFSTLEIQRTEQGDSAMYLCASSLAQGRDTQYFGPGTRLTVL.

This clone was seen more than once but under ten times. The chain is built from TRBV5-1 and TRBJ2-1, with 7 bases lining up with TRBD1. Germline V gene sequence: CDR1 SGHRS, CDR2 YFSETQ. The CDR3 is made up of 14 amino acids. Trimming took 4 bases from V and 3 from J; bases not matched to a gene: 4. The CDR3 nucleotides are TGCGCCAGCAGCAGGGGACAGATCTACAATGAGCAGTTCTTC. It codes for CASSRGQIYNEQFF.

The V call is TRBV10-1, the J call TRBJ2-4; perhaps TRBD2 as D (7 bases). This CDR3 has 15 residues. Germline CDR1 is WNHNN and CDR2 is SYGVQD (reference sequence). Trimming removed 2 bases at V and 12 bases at J, with 20 bases between. For the CDR3, the DNA is TGCGCCAGCAGTGAGGCGGGGGTACCGGGGGGCAGTCAGTACTTC. Encoded protein: CASSEAGVPGGSQYF.

The V gene is TRBV6-5, the J gene TRBJ2-7; a weak D match, TRBD2 (5 bases). This CDR3 is built from 13 residues. The V and J ends lost 7 bases and 4 bases respectively, with 14 bases between them. Per the germline V gene, CDR1 is MNHEY and CDR2 is SVGAGI. In DNA, the CDR3 is TGTGCCAGCAAATTACGGGGTCAGTACGAGCAGTACTTC. It yields the protein CASKLRGQYEQYF.

Only a few counts were recorded for this clone. The rearrangement links TRBV27 to TRBJ2-7, with D perhaps matching TRBD1 (7 bases). The germline V gene encodes CDR1 MNHEY and CDR2 SMNVEV (reference sequence). This CDR3 comprises 14 residues. With 5 bases removed from V and 2 bases from J, the gap between germline ends came to 13 bases. The CDR3 DNA follows: TGTGCCAGCAGTCCCAGGGGGGCGGCCTACGAGCAGTACTTC. Its protein is CASSPRGAAYEQYF.

The gene calls are TRBV7-6 and TRBJ1-2, with 8 positions matching TRBD1. V dropped 5 bases and J dropped 2; count of bases not matched to a gene: 7. The CDR3 runs to 15 residues. Germline CDR1 and CDR2: SGHVS and FNYEAQ. CDR3 in amino acids: CASSPRTGSNYGYTF. The CDR3 DNA follows: TGTGCCAGCAGCCCGAGGACAGGGTCGAACTATGGCTACACCTTC.

V and J are TRBV5-1 and TRBJ2-7, with TRBD1 matching over 9 bases. The length of the CDR3 is 14 residues. Germline trimming cut 4 bases from V and 5 bases from J; bases unmatched to any gene: 7. CDR1 is SGHRS and CDR2 is YFSETQ in the germline V gene. CDR3 DNA sequence: TGCGCCAGCAGCCTGGGACAGGGAATCGACGAGCAGTACTTC. Translation: CASSLGQGIDEQYF. Drawing the rest from reference TRBV5-1 and TRBJ2-7, the complete variable domain is KAGVTQTPRYLIKTRGQQVTLSCSPISGHRSVSWYQQTPGQGLQFLFEYFSETQRNKGNFPGRFSGRQFSNSRSEMNVSTLELGDSALYLCASSLGQGIDEQYFGPGTRLTVT.

V gene TRBV2 combines with J gene TRBJ1-1, with a possible D match to TRBD1 (6 bases). Between the trimmed V and J ends, which lost 11 bases and 4 bases, there was a span of 17 bases. This CDR3 has 13 residues. Germline V CDR1 and CDR2: SNHLY, FYNNEI. In DNA, the CDR3 is TGTGCCGTCGGGGTGGGGGCGCCCACTGAAGCTTTCTTT. Its translation is CAVGVGAPTEAFF. The full variable domain, rest sourced from reference TRBV2 and TRBJ1-1, is EPEVTQTPSHQVTQMGQEVILRCVPISNHLYFYWYRQILGQKVEFLVSFYNNEISEKSEIFDDQFSVERPDGSNFTLKIRSTKLEDSAMYFCAVGVGAPTEAFFGQGTRLTVV.

The chain links TRBV11-2 to TRBJ1-1; tentative D call: TRBD1 (6 bases). Germline loops: CDR1 SGHAT, CDR2 FQNNGV. The CDR3 has 15 residues. V lost 2 bases, J lost 1 base, and 11 bases lay in between. The CDR3 protein is CASSLRWTANTEAFF. In DNA form, the CDR3 reads TGTGCCAGCAGCTTACGATGGACAGCGAACACTGAAGCTTTCTTT.

The chain links TRBV2 to TRBJ1-5; TRBD1 might be the D (5 bases). The CDR3 is made up of 15 amino acids. Trimming removed 2 bases at V and 1 base at J, with 9 bases between. Germline V CDR1 and CDR2: SNHLY, FYNNEI. CDR3 sequence reads: CASSEPRESNQPQHF. DNA for the CDR3: TGTGCCAGCAGTGAACCCAGGGAAAGCAATCAGCCCCAGCATTTT.

This chain joins TRBV5-3 and TRBJ2-3, with TRBD2 matching 13 bases. TRBV5-3 belongs to the ORF category, with a function that is uncertain. The CDR3 has 20 amino acids. The J segment lost 2 bases and the V segment lost 4 bases, leaving 16 bases of the junction unmatched. The CDR3 spells CARSGFTGTSGEIYTDTQYF. DNA for the CDR3: TGTGCCAGAAGCGGATTCACCGGGACTAGCGGGGAAATCTACACAGATACGCAGTATTTT.

The chain recombines TRBV11-2 with TRBJ2-6; tentative D call: TRBD1 (5 bases). CDR1 is SGHAT, CDR2 FQNNGV, per germline. The CDR3 contains 17 residues. The V end was cut by 2 bases, the J end by 0 bases, with 11 bases between. CDR3 sequence (DNA): TGTGCCAGCAGCTTACAAGGCAGGGCCTCTGGGGCCAACGTCCTGACTTTC. It yields the protein CASSLQGRASGANVLTF.

The genes are TRBV11-2 and TRBJ2-5, with D perhaps matching TRBD2 (6 bases). Germline V gene data show CDR1 as SGHAT and CDR2 as FQNNGV. The V end lost 5 bases, the J end lost 8 bases, and 15 bases lay between the germline ends. CDR3 size: 13 residues. The CDR3 coding sequence is TGTGCCAGCAGCGCCGGGACTCTCCGAACCCAGTACTTC. Its protein product is CASSAGTLRTQYF.

The chain carries TRBV5-1 and TRBJ2-3; D is ambiguous. The CDR3 consists of 15 residues. From germline, CDR1 is SGHRS and CDR2 YFSETQ. The ends were cut back, 0 bases at V and 3 bases at J, with 11 bases in the middle. In DNA, the CDR3 is TGCGCCAGCAGCTTGGCGGGTTTGGGTACAGATACGCAGTATTTT. It encodes CASSLAGLGTDTQYF.

V is TRBV25-1 and J is TRBJ1-1; D may be TRBD1 (5 bases). CDR3 length: 14 residues. The V gene lost 2 bases and the J gene lost 10 bases, with 17 bases spanning the gap. Germline loops: CDR1 MGHDK, CDR2 SYGVNS. The CDR3 DNA reads TGTGCCAGCAGTGAACCCAGGGACTTAGCGGCAGCTTTCTTT. This codes for CASSEPRDLAAAFF.

The rearrangement links TRBV7-9 to TRBJ2-2, with D tentatively TRBD1 (6 bases). Germline lookup yields CDR1 SEHNR and CDR2 FQNEAQ (reference sequence). Trimming pared 2 bases from V and 5 bases from J, leaving 12 bases between. The CDR3 runs to 15 residues. CDR3 coding DNA: TGTGCCAGCAGCTTATTTGGTACAGGGACCGGGGAGCTGTTTTTT. Amino acids: CASSLFGTGTGELFF.

A note on this clone: At one boundary the junction diverges from the germline segment, which might be a read error. V and J are TRBV25-1 and TRBJ2-1; the match to TRBD1 covers 7 bases. This CDR3 spans 16 amino acids. Per the germline V gene, CDR1 is MGHDK and CDR2 is SYGVNS. The CDR3 DNA sequence: TGTACCAGCAGTGAGCTACAGGGGCGAACCTACAATGAGCAGTTCTTC. This encodes CTSSELQGRTYNEQFF.

The chain carries TRBV11-3 and TRBJ2-2, with 9 bases matching TRBD1. Germline V CDR1 and CDR2: SGHNT, YENEEA. There are 16 residues in the CDR3. Trimming took 5 bases from V and 4 from J; bases not matched to a gene: 8. This CDR3 is CASSTRDRAGTGELFF. As DNA, the CDR3 is TGTGCCAGCAGCACCCGGGACAGGGCGGGCACCGGGGAGCTGTTTTTT.

The chain couples TRBV5-1 to TRBJ2-5; 7 bases map to TRBD1. The V segment lost 0 bases and the J segment 4 bases; nucleotides outside the gene matches: 3. The CDR3 has 14 amino acids. Germline CDR1 SGHRS, CDR2 YFSETQ. CDR3 bases: TGCGCCAGCAGCTTGGAGGCAGGGGGAGAGACCCAGTACTTC. Translation: CASSLEAGGETQYF. The full variable domain, its missing parts supplied by reference TRBV5-1 and TRBJ2-5, is KAGVTQTPRYLIKTRGQQVTLSCSPISGHRSVSWYQQTPGQGLQFLFEYFSETQRNKGNFPGRFSGRQFSNSRSEMNVSTLELGDSALYLCASSLEAGGETQYFGPGTRLLVL.

The V call is TRBV19, the J call TRBJ2-5; D gene unclear. V dropped 5 bases and J dropped 2 bases, with 15 bases sitting between them. Germline lookup yields CDR1 LNHDA and CDR2 SQIVND (reference sequence). CDR3 length equals 15 residues. The chain's CDR3 is CASSVYGRLQETQYF. The CDR3 coding sequence is TGTGCCAGTAGTGTGTACGGAAGACTTCAAGAGACCCAGTACTTC.

V gene TRBV5-1 combines with J gene TRBJ2-1; 9 bases line up with TRBD2. The CDR3 is 14 amino acids. Germline V lookup: CDR1 SGHRS, CDR2 YFSETQ. V dropped 4 bases and J dropped 6; count of bases not matched to a gene: 5. The CDR3 loop reads CASSQRGRVNEQFF. The DNA of the CDR3 is TGCGCCAGCAGCCAACGCGGGAGGGTCAATGAGCAGTTCTTC.

This chain links TRBV19 with TRBJ1-1; D may be TRBD1 (5 bases). Germline V gene data show CDR1 as LNHDA and CDR2 as SQIVND (reference sequence). The CDR3 length is 11 residues. V lost 7 bases to trimming and J lost 11 bases, with 14 bases between them. This CDR3 reads CASNSGTRAFF. CDR3 nucleotide sequence: TGTGCCAGTAATAGCGGGACCCGGGCTTTCTTT.

This chain connects TRBV7-9 to TRBJ2-7; maybe TRBD2 (5 bases). Germline-derived CDR1 and CDR2 are SEHNR and FQNEAQ (reference sequence). With 8 bases removed from V and 7 bases from J, the gap between germline ends came to 12 bases. This CDR3 is 11 amino acids long. The CDR3 nucleotides are TGTGCCAGCGAGGGCTCGGGAGAGCAGTACTTC. This gives the protein CASEGSGEQYF.

This chain uses TRBV10-3 with TRBJ2-7; 7 bases map to TRBD1. Losses at the gene ends were 6 bases for V and 2 bases for J; bases not matched to a gene: 10. This CDR3 is built from 15 residues. Germline loops: CDR1 ENHRY, CDR2 SYGVKD. This CDR3 is CAISGTGVRPYEQYF. In DNA form, the CDR3 reads TGTGCCATCAGCGGCACAGGGGTTCGCCCCTACGAGCAGTACTTC.

The chain employs TRBV5-4 and TRBJ1-2; 7 nucleotides align to TRBD1. This CDR3 region has 13 residues. Germline V CDR1 and CDR2: SGHNT, YYREEE (reference sequence). The trim removed 2 bases at V and 7 bases at J, leaving 5 bases unmatched. CDR3 DNA sequence: TGTGCCAGCAGCTTCCGACAGGGTGGTGGCTACACCTTC. This translates into CASSFRQGGGYTF.